The 3 T cell receptor beta chains below were found in one sample sequenced in a study of response to subunit inactivated influenza vaccine. TCRdb re-called the RT-PCR reads with MiXCR, one entry per CDR3 protein. The table includes 710,000 or so distinct CDR3 sequences, 15% to 18% detected once. The sequencing used PBMCs from blood, collected roughly 12 days after vaccination. The receptors were sampled from a man aged 50 to 60 who received an inactivated influenza vaccine.

This clonotype was detected a few times. The V and J genes are TRBV10-3 and TRBJ2-5; 7 bases align to TRBD1. Unmatched junction bases numbered 5, after V lost 9 bases and J lost 4 bases. Per the germline V gene, CDR1 is ENHRY and CDR2 is SYGVKD. The CDR3 is made up of 12 amino acids. The CDR3 region has the DNA TGTGCCATTGGGACAGTAGGAGAGACCCAGTACTTC. This encodes CAIGTVGETQYF.

Concerning this clonotype itself: A much larger clone sits a single nucleotide away, making a read error possible. The V and J genes are TRBV3-1 and TRBJ2-5; TRBD2 matches at 14 bases. The CDR3 runs to 20 residues. Germline V gene data show CDR1 as LGHDT and CDR2 as YNNKEL (reference sequence). The CDR3 loop reads CASTQYRPTSGGALKETQYF. The CDR3 DNA is TGTGCCAGCACCCAATATCGTCCGACTAGCGGGGGGGCTCTTAAAGAGACCCAGTACTTC.

This clonotype has just a few counts. The chain is built from TRBV5-1 and TRBJ2-4; 8 nucleotides match TRBD1. This CDR3 comprises 16 residues. V gave up 1 base and J gave up 1 base; unmatched junction bases: 4. Germline V lookup: CDR1 SGHRS, CDR2 YFSETQ. The CDR3 sequence is CASSLRQGAAKNIQYF. CDR3 coding DNA: TGCGCCAGCAGCTTGCGGCAGGGGGCTGCCAAAAACATTCAGTACTTC. Together with reference TRBV5-1 and TRBJ2-4, the CDR3 gives the full variable domain: KAGVTQTPRYLIKTRGQQVTLSCSPISGHRSVSWYQQTPGQGLQFLFEYFSETQRNKGNFPGRFSGRQFSNSRSEMNVSTLELGDSALYLCASSLRQGAAKNIQYFGAGTRLSVL.